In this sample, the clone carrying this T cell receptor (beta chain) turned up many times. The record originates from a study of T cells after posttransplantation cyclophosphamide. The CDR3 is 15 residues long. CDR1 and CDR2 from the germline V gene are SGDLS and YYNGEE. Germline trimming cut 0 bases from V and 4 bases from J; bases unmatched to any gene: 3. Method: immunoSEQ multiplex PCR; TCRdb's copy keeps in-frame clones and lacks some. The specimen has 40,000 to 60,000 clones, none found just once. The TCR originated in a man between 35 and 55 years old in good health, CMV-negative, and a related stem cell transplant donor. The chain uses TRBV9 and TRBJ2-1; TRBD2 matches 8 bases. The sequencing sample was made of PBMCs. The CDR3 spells CASSVALAAYNEQFF. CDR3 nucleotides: TGTGCCAGCAGCGTAGCACTAGCGGCTTACAATGAGCAGTTCTTC.